The sequence of this T cell receptor (beta chain) was determined in a study of blood T cells in healthy people across ages. General study results and limits: Estimates of diversity drawn from one million T cells were considered underestimates. Across samples, TCR beta diversity tracked strongly with naive T cell percentage. Leaving the PBMCs unsorted stopped any conclusive comparison of naive versus antigen-experienced cells.

Total RNA, at least 5.5 micrograms per sample, came from PBMCs. The V gene's germline CDR1 is SGHKS and CDR2 YYEKEE (reference sequence). V was clipped by 2 bases and J by 8 bases; unmatched bases: 11. The CDR3 runs 16 residues. For this clonotype: The antigen is unknown.

Primed by a sample-barcoded 5' primer and a J-beta primer mix, a second PCR proceeded for roughly 6 to 12 cycles. TCRdb itself ran the 5' RACE reads through MiXCR, one entry per CDR3 protein. This table has 700,000 or so distinct CDR3 sequences, roughly 20% appearing once. The sample taken for sequencing was blood. This clonotype was obtained from a man in his 70s in good health. The rearrangement uses TRBV5-5 and TRBJ2-1, with 9 nucleotides matching TRBD1. CDR3 DNA sequence: TGTGCCAGCAGCTTCAACGACAGGGGGGGGATCCATGAGCAGTTCTTC. Translation gives CASSFNDRGGIHEQFF.